Below, 5 T cell receptor beta chains from the same sample are listed, as sequenced in a study of cytomegalovirus exposure and HLA in healthy donors. Here immunoSEQ multiplex PCR was the method, and the copy in TCRdb shows in-frame clones only, minus some. The data show about 250,000 clones, around nine tenths seen once. Sequences were obtained from PBMCs. The receptors stem from a young man in good health and CMV-seronegative.

The chain uses TRBV27 and TRBJ2-4; 12 bases map to TRBD2. With 5 bases clipped from V and 7 bases from J, the junction kept 3 bases outside the gene matches. The CDR3 has 14 residues. Per germline, CDR1 MNHEY and CDR2 SMNVEV (reference sequence). This chain's CDR3 is CASSEGLAGNIQYF. CDR3 nucleotide sequence: TGTGCCAGCAGTGAGGGACTAGCGGGCAACATTCAGTACTTC.

This chain links TRBV5-4 with TRBJ2-7; 7 nucleotides line up with TRBD2. Germline V gene sequence: CDR1 SGHNT, CDR2 YYREEE (reference sequence). The CDR3 covers 17 residues. The ends lost 3 bases at V and 3 bases at J; junction bases unmatched: 15. The CDR3 loop is CASSSTGEGISGYEQYF. DNA for the CDR3: TGTGCCAGCAGCTCCACCGGGGAGGGAATCTCTGGCTACGAGCAGTACTTC.

J is TRBJ1-1 and V is TRBV27; the D is unclear. The CDR3 has 13 amino acids. V was shortened by 7 bases and J by 4 bases, with 13 bases between the two germline ends. Germline V lookup: CDR1 MNHEY, CDR2 SMNVEV (reference sequence). DNA for the CDR3: TGTGCCAGCAAGCCTGCGAGTATCACTGAAGCTTTCTTT. It encodes CASKPASITEAFF.

This clone was observed a single time. The chain uses TRBV28 and TRBJ2-5, with D perhaps matching TRBD2 (5 bases). The V and J ends lost 9 bases and 1 base respectively, with 21 bases between them. Germline lookup yields CDR1 MDHEN and CDR2 SYDVKM. This CDR3 is 16 amino acids long. The CDR3 protein is CASIGSERVPQETQYF. The CDR3, as DNA: TGTGCCAGTATCGGTAGCGAACGGGTACCCCAAGAGACCCAGTACTTC.

V and J are TRBV7-2 and TRBJ2-5, with 7 nucleotides matching TRBD2. V shed 2 bases, J shed 5 bases, and the junction held 5 bases outside the gene matches. Germline V gives CDR1 SGHTA, CDR2 FQGNSA. The length of the CDR3 is 14 residues. This CDR3 is CASSLSGNRETQYF. CDR3 DNA: TGTGCCAGCAGCTTAAGCGGGAACCGGGAGACCCAGTACTTC. The full variable domain, with the rest looked up from reference TRBV7-2 and TRBJ2-5, is GAGVSQSPSNKVTEKGKDVELRCDPISGHTALYWYRQSLGQGLEFLIYFQGNSAPDKSGLPSDRFSAERTGGSVSTLTIQRTQQEDSAVYLCASSLSGNRETQYFGPGTRLLVL.